A selection of T cell receptor beta chains follows, all from one sample in a study of cytotoxic CD8 clonotypes in ibrutinib-treated CLL. The repertoire was sequenced with immunoSEQ multiplex PCR; TCRdb's copy has only in-frame clones and lacks some. Among approximately 48,000 clones listed, more than 45% were seen once. This specimen was PBMCs, taken after 12 months of ibrutinib treatment. The receptor set was obtained from a human donor with chronic lymphocytic leukemia. Both conserved end residues are part of each CDR3. D genes are given only for firm matches. Clone size, where shown, is once, few, many, or a class for clones that have expanded.

CDR3 DNA: TGCGCCAGCAGCCAAGAGGGTAGCGTGGCCTACGAGCAGTACTTC; CDR3 protein: CASSQEGSVAYEQYF; V gene: TRBV4-1; J gene: TRBJ2-7; clone size: .; D gene: .
CDR3 DNA: TGCAGTACCCCCGGACGGAATGAGCAGTTCTTC; CDR3 protein: CSTPGRNEQFF; V gene: TRBV20-1; J gene: TRBJ2-1; clone size: many; D gene: .
CDR3 DNA: TGCGCCAGCAGCAAAAAGGGACAGGCTGACTACGAGCAGTACTTC; CDR3 protein: CASSKKGQADYEQYF; V gene: TRBV4-1; J gene: TRBJ2-7; clone size: once; D gene: TRBD1
CDR3 DNA: TGTGCCAGCAGCTTATATCGCCGCGGCACGGAGGGCGGGCAGTTCTTC; CDR3 protein: CASSLYRRGTEGGQFF; V gene: TRBV7-6; J gene: TRBJ2-1; clone size: .; D gene: .
CDR3 DNA: TGCGCCAGCAGCTGGGGCGGACAGGGAGTAGAAGGCTACACCTTC; CDR3 protein: CASSWGGQGVEGYTF; V gene: TRBV5-1; J gene: TRBJ1-2; clone size: .; D gene: TRBD1
CDR3 DNA: TGTGCCAGCAGAATACAAGCTAACTATGGCTACACCTTC; CDR3 protein: CASRIQANYGYTF; V gene: TRBV2; J gene: TRBJ1-2; clone size: .; D gene: .
CDR3 DNA: TGTGCCACCAGCATGAGGGTGAACTATGGCTACACCTTC; CDR3 protein: CATSMRVNYGYTF; V gene: TRBV15; J gene: TRBJ1-2; clone size: few; D gene: .
CDR3 DNA: TGTGCCACCAGCCTTGGACTAGCGGGAACCTACGAGCAGTACTTC; CDR3 protein: CATSLGLAGTYEQYF; V gene: TRBV15; J gene: TRBJ2-7; clone size: .; D gene: TRBD2
CDR3 DNA: TGTGCCAGCAGCCGCTCGACAGTGGATCAGCCCCAGCATTTT; CDR3 protein: CASSRSTVDQPQHF; V gene: TRBV4-2; J gene: TRBJ1-5; clone size: .; D gene: .
CDR3 DNA: TGTGCCAGCAGCCATTCAGGGGGCGGAGGCTACACCTTC; CDR3 protein: CASSHSGGGGYTF; V gene: TRBV27; J gene: TRBJ1-2; clone size: few; D gene: TRBD1
CDR3 DNA: TGTGCCAGCAGCTTAACAGGTTCCCCCTACAATGAGCAGTTCTTC; CDR3 protein: CASSLTGSPYNEQFF; V gene: TRBV11-2; J gene: TRBJ2-1; clone size: .; D gene: .
CDR3 DNA: TGTGCCAGCAGCGCGCGGGGGGATGAAAAACTGTTTTTT; CDR3 protein: CASSARGDEKLFF; V gene: TRBV9; J gene: TRBJ1-4; clone size: once; D gene: .
CDR3 DNA: TGTGCCAGCAGCTTAGGATACGATTTTTTCTCTGGAAACACCATATATTTT; CDR3 protein: CASSLGYDFFSGNTIYF; V gene: TRBV7-2; J gene: TRBJ1-3; clone size: few; D gene: .
CDR3 DNA: TGTGCCACTTATTCCCCTCGGGGCAGGTCCAACTATGGCTACACCTTC; CDR3 protein: CATYSPRGRSNYGYTF; V gene: TRBV19; J gene: TRBJ1-2; clone size: once; D gene: .
CDR3 DNA: TGTGCCAGCGGGAGCACACAGACCCAGTACTTC; CDR3 protein: CASGSTQTQYF; V gene: TRBV7-2; J gene: TRBJ2-5; clone size: .; D gene: .
CDR3 DNA: TGTGCCAGCAGCTTAATGGGGAGTGAAGGCTACACCTTC; CDR3 protein: CASSLMGSEGYTF; V gene: TRBV5-4; J gene: TRBJ1-2; clone size: .; D gene: .
CDR3 DNA: TGTGCCACCAGCCCGAACCTGCTAGTAGAAAAACTGTTTTTT; CDR3 protein: CATSPNLLVEKLFF; V gene: TRBV15; J gene: TRBJ1-4; clone size: .; D gene: .
CDR3 DNA: TGTGCCAGTAGTAAGACAGGGGGCGCAAGTCGTGCTTTCTTT; CDR3 protein: CASSKTGGASRAFF; V gene: TRBV19; J gene: TRBJ1-1; clone size: many; D gene: TRBD1
CDR3 DNA: TGTGCCAGCAGGAGGACAGAGGAGAGTGGCTACACCTTC; CDR3 protein: CASRRTEESGYTF; V gene: TRBV2; J gene: TRBJ1-2; clone size: .; D gene: .
CDR3 DNA: TGTGCCAGCAGCCCCGGGGCAGTCGGGCGGGAAGAGACCCAGTACTTC; CDR3 protein: CASSPGAVGREETQYF; V gene: TRBV5-4; J gene: TRBJ2-5; clone size: .; D gene: .
CDR3 DNA: TGTGCCAGCAGTGTAACTTTCTACGAGCAGTACTTC; CDR3 protein: CASSVTFYEQYF; V gene: TRBV6-1; J gene: TRBJ2-7; clone size: .; D gene: .
CDR3 DNA: TGTGCCAGCAGCGTAGCCGGGGACGGAGATACGCAGTATTTT; CDR3 protein: CASSVAGDGDTQYF; V gene: TRBV9; J gene: TRBJ2-3; clone size: .; D gene: .
CDR3 DNA: TGTGCCAGCAACCGACAGGGGAATGGCTACACCTTC; CDR3 protein: CASNRQGNGYTF; V gene: TRBV7-1; J gene: TRBJ1-2; clone size: .; D gene: TRBD1
CDR3 DNA: TGTGCCAGCAGCTTGGCGGGACCCCAAGAGACCCAGTACTTC; CDR3 protein: CASSLAGPQETQYF; V gene: TRBV7-2; J gene: TRBJ2-5; clone size: .; D gene: .
CDR3 DNA: TGTGCAGACGGGCGTGCCTACGAGCAGTACTTC; CDR3 protein: CADGRAYEQYF; V gene: TRBV2; J gene: TRBJ2-7; clone size: .; D gene: .
CDR3 DNA: TGTGCCAGCAGCCTTAGCGTGGAAGGTGAGCAGTTCTTC; CDR3 protein: CASSLSVEGEQFF; V gene: TRBV5-4; J gene: TRBJ2-1; clone size: .; D gene: .
CDR3 DNA: TGTGCCAGCAGCTATACAGAAAACACTGAAGCTTTCTTT; CDR3 protein: CASSYTENTEAFF; V gene: TRBV7-8; J gene: TRBJ1-1; clone size: .; D gene: .
CDR3 DNA: TGTGCCAGCTCCATGGGACAGGGGACCGTGCCCCAGCATTTT; CDR3 protein: CASSMGQGTVPQHF; V gene: TRBV6-1; J gene: TRBJ1-5; clone size: .; D gene: TRBD1
CDR3 DNA: TGTGCCAGCAGTGGTAGCATTAGCACAGATACGCAGTATTTT; CDR3 protein: CASSGSISTDTQYF; V gene: TRBV6-1; J gene: TRBJ2-3; clone size: .; D gene: .
CDR3 DNA: TGTGCCAGCAGCTTAGAGGGACAGACGACCTACAATGAGCAGTTCTTC; CDR3 protein: CASSLEGQTTYNEQFF; V gene: TRBV11-3; J gene: TRBJ2-1; clone size: .; D gene: TRBD1
CDR3 DNA: TGTGCCAGCAGCCCAGAAGCGGGGACCTACGAGCAGTACTTC; CDR3 protein: CASSPEAGTYEQYF; V gene: TRBV7-6; J gene: TRBJ2-7; clone size: many; D gene: TRBD2
CDR3 DNA: TGTGCCAGCAAGGCGGGCACAGGGAACTATGGCTACACCTTC; CDR3 protein: CASKAGTGNYGYTF; V gene: TRBV10-3; J gene: TRBJ1-2; clone size: .; D gene: .
CDR3 DNA: TGTGCCAGCAGTGAAATCGGAGAAGGGGGTGAAGCTTTCTTT; CDR3 protein: CASSEIGEGGEAFF; V gene: TRBV6-1; J gene: TRBJ1-1; clone size: .; D gene: .